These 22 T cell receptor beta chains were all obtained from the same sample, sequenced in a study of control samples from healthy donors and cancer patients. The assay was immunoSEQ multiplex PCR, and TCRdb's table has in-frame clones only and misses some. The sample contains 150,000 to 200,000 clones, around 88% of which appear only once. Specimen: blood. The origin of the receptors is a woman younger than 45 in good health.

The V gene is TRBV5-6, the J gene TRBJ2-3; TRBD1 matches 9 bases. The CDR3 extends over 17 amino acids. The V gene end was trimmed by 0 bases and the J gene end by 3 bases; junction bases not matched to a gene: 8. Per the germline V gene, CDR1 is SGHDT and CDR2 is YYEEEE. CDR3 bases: TGTGCCAGCAGCTTGGTGCGAGGGGGGACAGGGACAGATACGCAGTATTTT. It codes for CASSLVRGGTGTDTQYF.

This CDR3 is CAISDPGTSGLYEQYF. CDR3 sequence (DNA): TGTGCCATCAGTGATCCCGGGACTAGCGGACTCTACGAGCAGTACTTC. V gene TRBV10-3 combines with J gene TRBJ2-7; 11 bases are shared with TRBD2. This CDR3 has 16 residues. J gave up 3 bases and V 3 bases, and 7 bases lay outside the gene matches. Per germline, CDR1 ENHRY and CDR2 SYGVKD.

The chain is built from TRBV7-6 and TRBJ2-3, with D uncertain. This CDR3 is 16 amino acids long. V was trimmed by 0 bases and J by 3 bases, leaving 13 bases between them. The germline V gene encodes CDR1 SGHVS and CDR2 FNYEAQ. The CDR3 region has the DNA TGTGCCAGCAGCTTAGCGCCTAACCTGGGGACAGATACGCAGTATTTT. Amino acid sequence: CASSLAPNLGTDTQYF.

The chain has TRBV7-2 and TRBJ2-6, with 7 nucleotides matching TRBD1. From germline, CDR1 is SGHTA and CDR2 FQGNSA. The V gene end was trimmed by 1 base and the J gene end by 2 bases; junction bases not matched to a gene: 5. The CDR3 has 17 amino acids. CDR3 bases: TGTGCCAGCAGCTTAGTATACAGGGGACCTGGGGCCAACGTCCTGACTTTC. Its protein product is CASSLVYRGPGANVLTF.

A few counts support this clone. CDR3 bases: TGTGCCAGCAGTTACGGGCAGCTCTACTCTGGAAACACCATATATTTT. This gives the protein CASSYGQLYSGNTIYF. V is TRBV6-5 and J is TRBJ1-3; D gene unclear. Germline loops: CDR1 MNHEY, CDR2 SVGAGI. CDR3 length equals 16 residues. Trimming removed 2 bases at V and 0 bases at J, with 11 bases between.

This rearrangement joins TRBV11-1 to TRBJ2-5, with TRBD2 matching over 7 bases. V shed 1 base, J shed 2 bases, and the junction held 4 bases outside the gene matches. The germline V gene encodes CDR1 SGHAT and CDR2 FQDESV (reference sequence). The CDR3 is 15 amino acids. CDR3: CASSLGGTTQETQYF. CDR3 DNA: TGTGCCAGCAGCTTAGGAGGGACTACACAAGAGACCCAGTACTTC. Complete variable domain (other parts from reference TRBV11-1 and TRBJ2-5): EAEVAQSPRYKITEKSQAVAFWCDPISGHATLYWYRQILGQGPELLVQFQDESVVDDSQLPKDRFSAERLKGVDSTLKIQPAELGDSAMYLCASSLGGTTQETQYFGPGTRLLVL.

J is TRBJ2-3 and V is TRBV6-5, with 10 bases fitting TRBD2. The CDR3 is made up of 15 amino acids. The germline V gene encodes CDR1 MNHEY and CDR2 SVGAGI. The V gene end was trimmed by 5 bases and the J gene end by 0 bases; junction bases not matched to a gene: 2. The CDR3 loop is CASSQTSGSTDTQYF. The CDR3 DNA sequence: TGTGCCAGCAGTCAGACTAGCGGGAGCACAGATACGCAGTATTTT.

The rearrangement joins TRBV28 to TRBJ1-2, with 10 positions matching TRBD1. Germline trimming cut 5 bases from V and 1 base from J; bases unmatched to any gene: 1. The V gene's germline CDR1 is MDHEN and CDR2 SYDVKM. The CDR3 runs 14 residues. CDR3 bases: TGTGCCAGCAGTGGGACAGGGGATAACTATGGCTACACCTTC. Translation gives CASSGTGDNYGYTF.

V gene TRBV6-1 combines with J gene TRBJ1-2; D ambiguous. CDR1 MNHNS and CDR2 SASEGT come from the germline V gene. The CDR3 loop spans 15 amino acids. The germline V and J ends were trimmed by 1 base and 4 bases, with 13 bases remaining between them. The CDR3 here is CASSEVADQSYGYTF. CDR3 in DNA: TGTGCCAGCAGTGAAGTAGCCGATCAGAGCTATGGCTACACCTTC.

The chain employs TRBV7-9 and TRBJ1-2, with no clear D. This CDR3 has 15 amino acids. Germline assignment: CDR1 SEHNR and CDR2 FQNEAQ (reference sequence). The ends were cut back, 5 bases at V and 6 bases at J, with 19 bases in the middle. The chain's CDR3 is CASSPPLGSVNGYTF. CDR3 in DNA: TGTGCCAGCAGCCCTCCCCTAGGGAGTGTGAATGGCTACACCTTC.

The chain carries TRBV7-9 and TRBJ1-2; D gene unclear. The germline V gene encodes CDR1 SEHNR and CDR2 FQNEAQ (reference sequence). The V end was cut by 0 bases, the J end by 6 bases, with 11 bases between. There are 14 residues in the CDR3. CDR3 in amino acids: CASSLASPFNGYTF. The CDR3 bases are TGTGCCAGCAGCTTAGCGTCGCCCTTCAATGGCTACACCTTC.

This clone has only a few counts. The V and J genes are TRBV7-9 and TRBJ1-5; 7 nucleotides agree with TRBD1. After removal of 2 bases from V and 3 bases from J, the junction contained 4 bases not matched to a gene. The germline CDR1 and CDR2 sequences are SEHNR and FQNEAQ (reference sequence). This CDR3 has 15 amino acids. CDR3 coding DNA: TGTGCCAGCAGCTTAACACAGGGGAACAATCAGCCCCAGCATTTT. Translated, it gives CASSLTQGNNQPQHF.

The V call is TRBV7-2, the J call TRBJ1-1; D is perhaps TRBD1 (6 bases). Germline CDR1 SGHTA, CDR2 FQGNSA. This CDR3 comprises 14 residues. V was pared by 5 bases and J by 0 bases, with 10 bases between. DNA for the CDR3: TGTGCCAGCAGCCCAGGGGTTATGAACACTGAAGCTTTCTTT. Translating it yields CASSPGVMNTEAFF.

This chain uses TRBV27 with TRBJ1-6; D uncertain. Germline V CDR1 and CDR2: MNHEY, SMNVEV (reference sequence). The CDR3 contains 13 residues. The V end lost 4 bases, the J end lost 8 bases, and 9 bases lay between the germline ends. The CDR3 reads CASSSRPDSPLHF. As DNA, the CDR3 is TGTGCCAGCAGTTCTCGTCCAGATTCACCCCTCCACTTT.

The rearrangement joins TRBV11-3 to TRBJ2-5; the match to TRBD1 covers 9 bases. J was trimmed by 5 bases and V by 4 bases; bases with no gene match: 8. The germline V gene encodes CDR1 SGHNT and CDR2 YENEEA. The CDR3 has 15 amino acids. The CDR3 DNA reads TGTGCCAGCAGCTCAAGGACAGGGGAGGGTGAGACCCAGTACTTC. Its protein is CASSSRTGEGETQYF.

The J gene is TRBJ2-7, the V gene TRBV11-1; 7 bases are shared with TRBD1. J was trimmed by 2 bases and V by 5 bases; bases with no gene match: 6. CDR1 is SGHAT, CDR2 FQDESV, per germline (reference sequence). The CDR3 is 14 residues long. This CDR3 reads CASSITTGAYEQYF. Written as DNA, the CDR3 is TGTGCCAGCAGCATTACAACAGGGGCCTACGAGCAGTACTTC.

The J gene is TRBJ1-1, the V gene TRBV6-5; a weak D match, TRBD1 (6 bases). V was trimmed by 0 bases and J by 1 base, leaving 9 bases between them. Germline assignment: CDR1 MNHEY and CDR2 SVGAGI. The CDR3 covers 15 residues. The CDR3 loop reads CASSYSGGANTEAFF. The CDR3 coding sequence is TGTGCCAGCAGTTACTCGGGGGGCGCGAACACTGAAGCTTTCTTT.

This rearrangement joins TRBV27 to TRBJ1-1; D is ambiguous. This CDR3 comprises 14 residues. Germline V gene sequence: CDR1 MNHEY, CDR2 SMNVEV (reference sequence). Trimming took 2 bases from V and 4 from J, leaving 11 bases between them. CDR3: CASSLSMGSTEAFF. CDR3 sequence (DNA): TGTGCCAGCAGTTTAAGTATGGGGTCCACTGAAGCTTTCTTT.

CDR3 sequence: CASSPGLAGSTGELFF. The CDR3 nucleotides read TGTGCCAGCAGCCCGGGACTAGCGGGGAGCACCGGGGAGCTGTTTTTT. The J gene is TRBJ2-2, the V gene TRBV7-6, with 13 nucleotides matching TRBD2. There are 16 residues in the CDR3. V shed 5 bases, J shed 4 bases, and the junction held 4 bases outside the gene matches. Germline V gene sequence: CDR1 SGHVS, CDR2 FNYEAQ.

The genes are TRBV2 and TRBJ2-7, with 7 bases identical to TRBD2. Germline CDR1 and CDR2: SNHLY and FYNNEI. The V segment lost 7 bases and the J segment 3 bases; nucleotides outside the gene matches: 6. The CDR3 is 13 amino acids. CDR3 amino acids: CASNSGGIYEQYF. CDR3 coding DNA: TGTGCCAGCAACTCGGGAGGAATCTACGAGCAGTACTTC.

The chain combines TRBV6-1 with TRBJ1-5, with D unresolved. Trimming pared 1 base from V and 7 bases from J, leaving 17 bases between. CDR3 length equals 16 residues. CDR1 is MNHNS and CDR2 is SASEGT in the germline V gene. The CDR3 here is CASSEGRGDRGQPQHF. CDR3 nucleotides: TGTGCCAGCAGTGAAGGTCGTGGGGATCGCGGCCAGCCCCAGCATTTT.

In DNA, the CDR3 is TGTGCCAGCAGCCCGGGACTAGCGGGAGGGCGGTCCTACGAGCAGTACTTC. It translates to CASSPGLAGGRSYEQYF. V gene TRBV7-9 combines with J gene TRBJ2-7; 16 bases align to TRBD2. Germline values: CDR1 SEHNR, CDR2 FQNEAQ (reference sequence). This CDR3 comprises 17 residues. V lost 5 bases and J lost 1; bases outside the gene matches: 5. Drawing the rest from reference TRBV7-9 and TRBJ2-7, the complete variable domain is DTGVSQNPRHKITKRGQNVTFRCDPISEHNRLYWYRQTLGQGPEFLTYFQNEAQLEKSRLLSDRFSAERPKGSFSTLEIQRTEQGDSAMYLCASSPGLAGGRSYEQYFGPGTRLTVT.